These 23 T cell receptor beta chains came from one sample sequenced in a study of vaccination and CD4 T cells after COVID-19. Described treatment: approximately nine-day PBMC culture with coronavirus spike peptide pools or control peptides (ViraFEST assay). Samples of CD4+ T cells were obtained from the unexposed donor before the COVID-19 pandemic (2011-2018). No cognate antigen is known for these TCRs. Sequencing of the DNA from cultured CD4+ T cells was carried out with the Oncomine TCR Beta short-read assay. DNA came from CD4+ T cells after culture. One entry per CDR3 protein results from TCRdb running MiXCR on the PCR reads. This table holds thousands of distinct CDR3 sequences, about 30% found once. The sample was CD4+ T cells from blood, cultured in vitro. The receptors were sampled from a human donor in good health.

This chain links TRBV29-1 with TRBJ2-5; 7 bases match TRBD2. This CDR3 contains 16 residues. Germline CDR1 is SQVTM and CDR2 is ANQGSEA. CDR3 nucleotide sequence: TGCCCCATTGAGTGGCGGAAGCGGGACCTTGGGGAGACCCAGTACTTC. Its translation is CPIEWRKRDLGETQYF.

This clonotype has more than one count but fewer than ten. The chain carries TRBV20-1 and TRBJ2-7; D perhaps matches TRBD1 (5 bases). Germline CDR1 reads DFQATT; CDR2 reads SNEGSKA (reference sequence). This CDR3 is built from 15 residues. V shed 1 base and J shed 1 base, with 14 bases lying between them. CDR3 protein: CSARGQRRMSYEQYF. The CDR3 nucleotides are TGCAGTGCTAGAGGACAGCGCCGTATGTCCTACGAGCAGTACTTC.

This clonotype showed up just a few times. The chain couples TRBV19 to TRBJ1-1; possibly TRBD1 for D (6 bases). The CDR3 contains 15 residues. The ends were cut back, 9 bases at V and 1 base at J, with 18 bases in the middle. The germline V gene encodes CDR1 LNHDA and CDR2 SQIVND (reference sequence). CDR3 DNA sequence: TGTGCCAGCCAGAGGGGGGGCGCCTGGAACACTGAAGCTTTCTTT. The encoded protein is CASQRGGAWNTEAFF. The whole variable domain, remainder taken from reference TRBV19 and TRBJ1-1, is DGGITQSPKYLFRKEGQNVTLSCEQNLNHDAMYWYRQDPGQGLRLIYYSQIVNDFQKGDIAEGYSVSREKKESFPLTVTSAQKNPTAFYLCASQRGGAWNTEAFFGQGTRLTVV.

This clonotype was seen more than once but under ten times. This rearrangement joins TRBV7-9 to TRBJ2-7, with TRBD2 matching over 11 bases. Germline V gene data show CDR1 as SEHNR and CDR2 as FQNEAQ (reference sequence). Trimming took 5 bases from V and 2 from J; bases not matched to a gene: 14. The CDR3 has 18 residues. Written as DNA, the CDR3 is TGTGCCAGCAGCCCAAAGGGACTAGCGGAGAACCCCCCCTACGAGCAGTACTTC. This gives the protein CASSPKGLAENPPYEQYF. The whole variable domain, remainder taken from reference TRBV7-9 and TRBJ2-7, is DTGVSQNPRHKITKRGQNVTFRCDPISEHNRLYWYRQTLGQGPEFLTYFQNEAQLEKSRLLSDRFSAERPKGSFSTLEIQRTEQGDSAMYLCASSPKGLAENPPYEQYFGPGTRLTVT.

V gene TRBV6-4 combines with J gene TRBJ1-3, with no clear D. Germline values: CDR1 MRHNA, CDR2 SNTAGT. The CDR3 length is 14 residues. Trimming cost V 5 bases and J 2 bases, with 10 bases left between them. The CDR3: CASSSPPAGNTIYF. The DNA for the CDR3 is TGTGCCAGCAGTTCCCCCCCGGCTGGAAACACCATATATTTT.

This clonotype was observed a few times. V is TRBV19 and J is TRBJ1-5, with no clear D. CDR3 length: 15 amino acids. From germline, CDR1 is LNHDA and CDR2 SQIVND (reference sequence). Trimming pared 3 bases from V and 4 bases from J, leaving 13 bases between. The CDR3 DNA sequence: TGTGCCAGTAGTATGGTAAGGTCGGTTAATCAGCCCCAGCATTTT. Translation: CASSMVRSVNQPQHF.

The genes are TRBV7-6 and TRBJ2-7; 8 bases align to TRBD2. The CDR3 contains 13 residues. The V gene end was trimmed by 6 bases and the J gene end by 1 base; junction bases not matched to a gene: 2. Germline CDR1 reads SGHVS; CDR2 reads FNYEAQ. The CDR3 sequence: CASRGTRSYEQYF. The CDR3, as DNA: TGTGCCAGCAGAGGGACTAGGTCCTACGAGCAGTACTTC.

The chain uses TRBV7-2 and TRBJ2-7; 10 bases match TRBD2. This CDR3 contains 15 residues. Germline CDR1 and CDR2: SGHTA and FQGNSA. Trimming at V came to 6 bases and at J to 3 bases, leaving 8 bases not matched to a gene. CDR3 DNA: TGTGCCAGCAGTATCAGCGGGAGGGGGAGCTACGAGCAGTACTTC. Protein sequence: CASSISGRGSYEQYF.

The V call is TRBV2, the J call TRBJ2-7, with 7 bases that match TRBD2. Germline V gives CDR1 SNHLY, CDR2 FYNNEI. V trimming: 7 bases; J trimming: 0 bases; junction bases outside the gene matches: 3. The CDR3 is made up of 13 amino acids. CDR3 coding DNA: TGTGCCAGCACAGCGGGGCCCTCCTACGAGCAGTACTTC. Protein sequence: CASTAGPSYEQYF.

This clonotype was detected only a few times. The CDR3 here is CASSLMPGANTEAFF. CDR3 DNA sequence: TGTGCCAGCAGCTTAATGCCAGGGGCCAACACTGAAGCTTTCTTT. J is TRBJ1-1 and V is TRBV11-1; maybe TRBD1 (6 bases). V lost 2 bases to trimming and J lost 2 bases, with 12 bases between them. The CDR3 extends over 15 amino acids. Germline CDR1 and CDR2: SGHAT and FQDESV (reference sequence).

This clonotype was counted only a few times. The genes are TRBV7-9 and TRBJ1-2; TRBD1 matches at 10 bases. The CDR3 is made up of 15 amino acids. Germline CDR1 and CDR2: SEHNR and FQNEAQ (reference sequence). Trimming cost V 2 bases and J 8 bases; bases outside gene matches: 8. DNA of the CDR3: TGTGCCAGCAGCTTAAGTGGACAGGGGGAGGGAGGCTACACCTTC. As protein: CASSLSGQGEGGYTF.

This clonotype was seen a single time. The chain has TRBV4-3 and TRBJ2-7; 8 bases agree with TRBD2. Germline V CDR1 and CDR2: LGHNA, YSLEER. The CDR3 is 16 residues long. Trimming at V came to 1 base and at J to 2 bases, leaving 7 bases not matched to a gene. DNA of the CDR3: TGCGCCAGCAGCCAAGGGGCGGCGGGAGGTACCTACGAGCAGTACTTC. The encoded protein is CASSQGAAGGTYEQYF.

This chain joins TRBV2 and TRBJ2-1; 7 nucleotides line up with TRBD1. V lost 5 bases and J lost 5; bases outside the gene matches: 3. The CDR3 is made up of 13 amino acids. Looked up from germline, CDR1 is SNHLY and CDR2 is FYNNEI. The CDR3 here is CASSSGTDNEQFF. CDR3 DNA: TGTGCCAGCAGTTCCGGGACAGACAATGAGCAGTTCTTC.

This clonotype appeared a few times. The chain links TRBV2 to TRBJ2-6; 10 bases fit TRBD1. Unmatched junction bases numbered 6, after V lost 4 bases and J lost 12 bases. Germline loops: CDR1 SNHLY, CDR2 FYNNEI. The CDR3 totals 14 residues. The CDR3: CASSVGQGYGVLTF. The CDR3 DNA follows: TGTGCCAGCAGTGTGGGACAGGGGTACGGCGTCCTGACTTTC.

There are a few counts of this clonotype. This chain uses TRBV2 with TRBJ1-2; perhaps TRBD1 as D (6 bases). Per the germline V gene, CDR1 is SNHLY and CDR2 is FYNNEI. The CDR3 spans 15 residues. The ends were cut back, 6 bases at V and 0 bases at J, with 14 bases in the middle. In nucleotides, the CDR3 is TGTGCCAGCAGAGAACAGGGCCCTTCTAACTATGGCTACACCTTC. Amino acid sequence: CASREQGPSNYGYTF.

This clonotype has only a few counts. V gene TRBV7-2 combines with J gene TRBJ2-5, with a tentative D call TRBD2 (5 bases). This CDR3 has 16 amino acids. V was cut by 0 bases and J by 4 bases, with 15 bases left in between. CDR1 and CDR2 from the germline V gene are SGHTA and FQGNSA. The CDR3 bases are TGTGCCAGCAGCTTAGCGGGAGTTGGAGCAAGAGAGACCCAGTACTTC. It specifies CASSLAGVGARETQYF. Full variable domain (outside the CDR3, taken from reference TRBV7-2 and TRBJ2-5): GAGVSQSPSNKVTEKGKDVELRCDPISGHTALYWYRQSLGQGLEFLIYFQGNSAPDKSGLPSDRFSAERTGGSVSTLTIQRTQQEDSAVYLCASSLAGVGARETQYFGPGTRLLVL.

The gene calls are TRBV5-4 and TRBJ2-7; tentative D call: TRBD2 (6 bases). The CDR3 sequence is 14 residues long. The V gene lost 0 bases and the J gene lost 5 bases, with 12 bases spanning the gap. Germline V lookup: CDR1 SGHNT, CDR2 YYREEE (reference sequence). CDR3 coding DNA: TGTGCCAGCAGCTTGGGGCTAGGCGGGGACGAGCAGTACTTC. As protein: CASSLGLGGDEQYF. The whole variable domain, filled in from reference TRBV5-4 and TRBJ2-7, reads ETGVTQSPTHLIKTRGQQVTLRCSSQSGHNTVSWYQQALGQGPQFIFQYYREEENGRGNFPPRFSGLQFPNYSSELNVNALELDDSALYLCASSLGLGGDEQYFGPGTRLTVT.

J is TRBJ1-1 and V is TRBV18; D ambiguous. The CDR3 has 12 amino acids. CDR1 and CDR2 (germline): KGHSH, LQKENI. The germline V and J ends were trimmed by 6 bases and 7 bases, with 12 bases remaining between them. The DNA for the CDR3 is TGTGCCAGCTCCTATCAGGTCAGTGAAGCTTTCTTT. Its protein is CASSYQVSEAFF.

The chain joins TRBV20-1 to TRBJ1-4; 7 positions agree with TRBD1. The trim removed 6 bases at V and 5 bases at J, leaving 3 bases unmatched. The germline CDR1 and CDR2 sequences are DFQATT and SNEGSKA (reference sequence). The CDR3 is 12 amino acids. CDR3 region: CSARGGNEKLFF. The CDR3 DNA reads as TGCAGTGCCAGGGGGGGGAATGAAAAACTGTTTTTT.

Of note for this clonotype: This could be a read error, since a much larger clone is one nucleotide away. The V and J genes are TRBV7-2 and TRBJ1-1; the D gene is possibly TRBD1 (5 bases). This CDR3 region has 15 residues. Germline V gene data show CDR1 as SGHTA and CDR2 as FQGNSA. Trimming stripped 4 bases from V and 4 bases from J, with 16 bases between. CDR3 bases: TGTGCCAGCAGCTATATGGGGGTCACTCCCACTGAAGCTTTCTTT. Amino acid sequence: CASSYMGVTPTEAFF.

This chain uses TRBV12-3 or TRBV12-4 with TRBJ2-1; either TRBD1 or TRBD2 may fit D (6 bases each). The CDR3 has 16 amino acids. V lost 1 base and J lost 9, with 19 bases in between. The CDR3 DNA reads as TGTGCCAGCAGTTTAGGGGGGGCCCAATTTACAGGTGAGCAGTTCTTC. Amino acid sequence: CASSLGGAQFTGEQFF.

This clonotype was counted a few times. The chain is built from TRBV6-1 and TRBJ1-1; no clear D gene. V shed 10 bases and J shed 1 base, with 13 bases lying between them. CDR3 length: 13 amino acids. Germline V gives CDR1 MNHNS, CDR2 SASEGT. The CDR3 sequence: CATTGRRNTEAFF. The CDR3, as DNA: TGTGCCACCACTGGGCGGCGGAACACTGAAGCTTTCTTT.

Within the sample, this clonotype is medium-sized. This chain links TRBV27 with TRBJ1-2; no reliable D call. Between the trimmed V and J ends, which lost 6 bases and 2 bases, there was a span of 13 bases. The CDR3 spans 14 residues. Germline CDR1 and CDR2: MNHEY and SMNVEV (reference sequence). CDR3 in amino acids: CASRGLGPNYGYTF. The CDR3, as DNA: TGTGCCAGCAGGGGGTTAGGTCCCAACTATGGCTACACCTTC.